The 20 T cell receptor beta chains in this list originate from one sample, sequenced in a study of cytomegalovirus exposure and HLA in healthy donors (dated by TCRdb to about 2017). Libraries were built with the immunoSEQ multiplex PCR assay. TCRdb retrieved this table from immuneACCESS and kept in-frame rearrangements only. Not all clones are present; in checked studies, unresolved V genes account for under half, and no reason is known for the remainder. For this sample the table gives over 100,000 clones, of which 89% were detected only once. The ten largest clonotypes hold 0.95% to 1.5% of the sample. The sample comprised PBMCs. The receptors here all came from a woman younger than 35 in good health and CMV-seronegative.

This rearrangement joins TRBV5-5 to TRBJ1-2; possible D gene TRBD1, 5 bases. Trimming shortened V by 0 bases and J by 7 bases, and 10 bases separated the two germline ends. The CDR3 sequence is 13 residues long. Germline loops: CDR1 SGHKS, CDR2 YYEKEE (reference sequence). CDR3 sequence (DNA): TGTGCCAGCAGCTTGGACGGGAGGGGTGGCTACACCTTC. Protein sequence: CASSLDGRGGYTF.

For the CDR3, the DNA is TGTGCCAGCAGTGAGGGACTAGCGGGGGGGCTGAGAGGGGCCAACGTCCTGACTTTC. This codes for CASSEGLAGGLRGANVLTF. J is TRBJ2-6 and V is TRBV6-1; 16 bases map to TRBD2. The germline V gene encodes CDR1 MNHNS and CDR2 SASEGT. Trimming cost V 3 bases and J 4 bases; bases outside gene matches: 6. The CDR3 length is 19 residues.

J is TRBJ2-1 and V is TRBV23-1, with a possible D match to TRBD2 (5 bases). TRBV23-1 is placed among ORFs of uncertain function. This CDR3 is 13 amino acids long. V shed 5 bases and J shed 5 bases, with 10 bases lying between them. CDR3 nucleotide sequence: TGCGCCAGCAGTTGTGGGAGAGACAATGAGCAGTTCTTC. Amino acid sequence: CASSCGRDNEQFF.

This chain connects TRBV5-8 to TRBJ2-3; D might be TRBD2 (5 bases). From germline, CDR1 is SGHTS and CDR2 YDEGEE. The CDR3 runs to 16 residues. V shed 0 bases and J shed 0 bases, with 11 bases lying between them. The CDR3 DNA reads as TGTGCCAGCAGCTTGGGGCGAGGGCCAAGCACAGATACGCAGTATTTT. This codes for CASSLGRGPSTDTQYF.

This clone was detected a few times. The rearrangement uses TRBV19 and TRBJ2-7; maybe TRBD1 (6 bases). CDR3 length: 16 amino acids. V lost 1 base and J 1 base, leaving 14 bases between the germline ends. In germline, CDR1 is LNHDA, CDR2 SQIVND (reference sequence). The CDR3 bases are TGTGCCAGTAGTATAGTAGGTACAGGGACGTCCTACGAGCAGTACTTC. Protein sequence: CASSIVGTGTSYEQYF.

The chain is built from TRBV4-1 and TRBJ1-5, with 7 bases that match TRBD1. This CDR3 comprises 15 residues. Germline V gene data show CDR1 as MGHRA and CDR2 as YSYEKL. The V and J ends lost 2 bases and 2 bases, in that order; junction bases with no gene match: 3. DNA for the CDR3: TGCGCCAGCAGCCAAATCGGACAGGGCAATCAGCCCCAGCATTTT. Encoded protein: CASSQIGQGNQPQHF.

V usage is TRBV5-1 and J usage is TRBJ2-1, with 7 bases that match TRBD1. The V segment lost 0 bases and the J segment 0 bases; nucleotides outside the gene matches: 3. The germline CDR1 and CDR2 sequences are SGHRS and YFSETQ. The length of the CDR3 is 16 residues. The CDR3 loop reads CASSLGGQSSYNEQFF. DNA of the CDR3: TGCGCCAGCAGCTTGGGGGGACAGAGCTCCTACAATGAGCAGTTCTTC.

V and J are TRBV5-1 and TRBJ2-2, with D possibly TRBD1 on 6 matching bases. Germline V gene sequence: CDR1 SGHRS, CDR2 YFSETQ. V was cut by 7 bases and J by 2 bases, with 15 bases left in between. The CDR3 loop spans 15 amino acids. CDR3 region: CASGDRRLNTGELFF. Written as DNA, the CDR3 is TGCGCCAGCGGAGACAGGAGACTTAACACCGGGGAGCTGTTTTTT. Full variable domain (remainder filled in from reference TRBV5-1 and TRBJ2-2): KAGVTQTPRYLIKTRGQQVTLSCSPISGHRSVSWYQQTPGQGLQFLFEYFSETQRNKGNFPGRFSGRQFSNSRSEMNVSTLELGDSALYLCASGDRRLNTGELFFGEGSRLTVL.

The chain joins TRBV5-1 to TRBJ1-4, with 7 nucleotides matching TRBD1. Trimming removed 4 bases from V and 5 bases from J; junction bases left unmatched: 17. Germline V gene sequence: CDR1 SGHRS, CDR2 YFSETQ. The CDR3 totals 18 residues. The CDR3 DNA reads TGCGCCAGCAGCCGAGGTGGGGTACCGGGACAGACCAATGAAAAACTGTTTTTT. Its translation is CASSRGGVPGQTNEKLFF.

As DNA, the CDR3 is TGTGCCAGCAGTGGGCAGGTTCCCTATGGCTACACCTTC. Translation gives CASSGQVPYGYTF. The V call is TRBV6-1, the J call TRBJ1-2; no firm D call. This CDR3 is built from 13 residues. Trimming removed 4 bases from V and 4 bases from J, with 10 bases in between. Germline assignment: CDR1 MNHNS and CDR2 SASEGT.

The rearrangement links TRBV9 to TRBJ1-2, with D uncertain. The germline V gene has CDR1 SGDLS and CDR2 YYNGEE. Trimming took 0 bases from V and 7 from J, leaving 13 bases between them. The CDR3 is 14 amino acids. The CDR3 DNA reads as TGTGCCAGCAGCGTAGTCCAGGTGGGGAGTGGCTACACCTTC. It encodes CASSVVQVGSGYTF.

The chain couples TRBV29-1 to TRBJ2-3, with TRBD1 matching 7 bases. Germline values: CDR1 SQVTM, CDR2 ANQGSEA. The CDR3 spans 12 residues. Losses at the gene ends were 6 bases for V and 3 bases for J; bases not matched to a gene: 3. The CDR3 spells CSVGQITDTQYF. CDR3 in DNA: TGCAGCGTGGGACAGATAACAGATACGCAGTATTTT.

The chain joins TRBV27 to TRBJ1-2, with D possibly matching TRBD1 (5 bases). V was pared by 0 bases and J by 2 bases, with 13 bases between. In germline, CDR1 is MNHEY, CDR2 SMNVEV (reference sequence). The CDR3 consists of 16 residues. CDR3 DNA sequence: TGTGCCAGCAGTTTATCTCATAAGACAGTCAACTATGGCTACACCTTC. It specifies CASSLSHKTVNYGYTF.

V is TRBV29-1 and J is TRBJ1-2; 11 nucleotides agree with TRBD1. Trimming removed 3 bases from V and 9 bases from J; junction bases left unmatched: 3. The germline CDR1 and CDR2 sequences are SQVTM and ANQGSEA. This CDR3 spans 12 amino acids. Here the CDR3 reads CSVDGTGGSYTF. Written as DNA, the CDR3 is TGCAGCGTTGATGGGACAGGGGGGAGCTACACCTTC.

The chain employs TRBV5-1 and TRBJ1-3; 7 bases are shared with TRBD1. In germline, CDR1 is SGHRS, CDR2 YFSETQ. V dropped 0 bases and J dropped 4; count of bases not matched to a gene: 4. The CDR3 covers 15 residues. The CDR3 bases are TGCGCCAGCAGCTTGGGACAGGGCGGGGGAAACACCATATATTTT. As protein: CASSLGQGGGNTIYF.

The V gene is TRBV13, the J gene TRBJ2-5, with 8 bases identical to TRBD1. This CDR3 is 15 amino acids long. J lost 5 bases, V lost 6 bases, and 11 bases had no gene match. Germline V CDR1 and CDR2: PRHDT, FYEKMQ (reference sequence). CDR3 protein: CASRTSGTGGETQYF. The CDR3 nucleotides are TGTGCCAGCAGGACCTCCGGGACAGGCGGGGAGACCCAGTACTTC.

Points on this clone: This may be a read error, as it is one base from a much larger clone. The rearrangement uses TRBV11-2 and TRBJ2-6; 8 positions agree with TRBD1. The CDR3 runs 17 residues. Germline CDR1 SGHAT, CDR2 FQNNGV. V shed 2 bases, J shed 3 bases, and the junction held 6 bases outside the gene matches. CDR3 nucleotide sequence: TGTGCCAGCAGCTTATCGGGACAGGTCTTTGGGGCCAACGTCCTGACTTTC. This codes for CASSLSGQVFGANVLTF.

This clone was observed a single time. The chain links TRBV19 to TRBJ1-4, with a weak D call TRBD1 (6 bases). CDR1 LNHDA and CDR2 SQIVND come from the germline V gene (reference sequence). This CDR3 spans 11 amino acids. The germline V and J ends were trimmed by 5 bases and 12 bases, with 10 bases remaining between them. The CDR3 nucleotides read TGTGCCAGTAGTCTTCGGACAGAACTGTTTTTT. Encoded protein: CASSLRTELFF.

The chain couples TRBV25-1 to TRBJ1-5; D is perhaps TRBD1 (5 bases). Germline V gene lookup returns CDR1 MGHDK and CDR2 SYGVNS. This CDR3 is built from 15 residues. V was clipped by 1 base and J by 2 bases, with 9 bases between them. The CDR3 is CASSEFGGGNQPQHF. The CDR3 region has the DNA TGTGCCAGCAGTGAATTCGGGGGGGGCAATCAGCCCCAGCATTTT.

This CDR3 reads CASTSTGTEAFF. CDR3 sequence (DNA): TGTGCCAGCACCTCCACGGGCACTGAAGCTTTCTTT. The chain links TRBV9 to TRBJ1-1; no reliable D call. Trimming cost V 6 bases and J 4 bases, with 10 bases left between them. CDR3 length: 12 amino acids. The V gene's germline CDR1 is SGDLS and CDR2 YYNGEE.